This T cell receptor (beta chain) is from a study of cytomegalovirus exposure and HLA in healthy donors. On the study more broadly: An analysis done earlier identified about 120 million unique TCR beta sequences from roughly 190 million T cells. Findings of the study overall: High sensitivity and specificity were reportedly achieved when the classifier diagnosed cytomegalovirus status. Within an earlier analysis, most TCR beta V segments proved productive either about 90% or about 30% of the time. Most subjects had HLA-A and HLA-B alleles reportedly predicted accurately by TCR beta sequences.

Primers for the PCR totalled 60 Vbeta and 13 Jbeta. Using immunoSEQ multiplex PCR, the repertoire was profiled, and TCRdb retains in-frame clones only, with some absent. The table has approximately 100,000 clones, 70% to 80% seen once. The germline gives CDR1 WNHNN, CDR2 SYGVQD (reference sequence). Trimming left V 0 bases short and J 0 bases short, with 10 bases between. The CDR3 has 16 amino acids. As regards this clone: No antigen is known for it.

Sample: PBMCs. The source is a female donor in good health and CMV-seropositive. The chain combines TRBV10-1 with TRBJ2-3; no firm D call. CDR3 protein: CASSESKLTSTDTQYF. The CDR3 DNA is TGCGCCAGCAGTGAGTCTAAGCTTACTAGCACAGATACGCAGTATTTT.